This T cell receptor (beta chain) was captured by sequencing in a study of glioma-infiltrating T cells after dendritic cell vaccination. About the research overall: Glioblastoma patients came from Phase I and II dendritic cell vaccination trials.

Profiled with immunoSEQ multiplex PCR; TCRdb holds only in-frame clones, not every one. Seen here are around 100,000 clones, more than 80% observed once, and the top ten hold about an eighth. This clone was seen only a few times. The starting material was blood, obtained before dendritic cell vaccination. The sequence derives from a human donor with glioblastoma.

For the CDR3, the DNA is TGTGCCAGCAGCCCAACATTGACAGGGGGCGATGAAAAACTGTTTTTT. Protein sequence: CASSPTLTGGDEKLFF. The genes are TRBV4-2 and TRBJ1-4, with TRBD1 identical over 10 bases. This CDR3 spans 16 amino acids. With 4 bases clipped from V and 6 bases from J, the junction kept 8 bases outside the gene matches. Looked up from germline, CDR1 is LGHNA and CDR2 is YNFKEQ.